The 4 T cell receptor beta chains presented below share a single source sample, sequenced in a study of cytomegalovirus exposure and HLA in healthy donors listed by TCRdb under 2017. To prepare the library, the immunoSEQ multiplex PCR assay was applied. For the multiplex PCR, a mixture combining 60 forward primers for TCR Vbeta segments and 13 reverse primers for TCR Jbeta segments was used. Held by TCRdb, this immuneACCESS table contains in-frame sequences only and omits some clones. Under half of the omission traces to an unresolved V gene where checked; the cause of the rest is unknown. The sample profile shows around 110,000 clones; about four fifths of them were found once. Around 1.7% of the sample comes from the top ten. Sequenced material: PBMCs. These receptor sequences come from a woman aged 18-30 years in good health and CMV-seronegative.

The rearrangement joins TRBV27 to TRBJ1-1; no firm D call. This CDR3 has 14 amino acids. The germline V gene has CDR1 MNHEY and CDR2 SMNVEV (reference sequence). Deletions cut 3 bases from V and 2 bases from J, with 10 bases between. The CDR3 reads CASSFSVLNTEAFF. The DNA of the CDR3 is TGTGCCAGCAGTTTTAGTGTGCTAAACACTGAAGCTTTCTTT.

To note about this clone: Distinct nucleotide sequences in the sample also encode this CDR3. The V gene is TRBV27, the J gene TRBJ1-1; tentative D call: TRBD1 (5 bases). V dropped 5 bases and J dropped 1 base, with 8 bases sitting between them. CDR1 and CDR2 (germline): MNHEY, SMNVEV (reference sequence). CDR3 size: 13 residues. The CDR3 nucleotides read TGTGCCAGCAGTCTTCAGGGGAACACTGAAGCTTTCTTT. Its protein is CASSLQGNTEAFF.

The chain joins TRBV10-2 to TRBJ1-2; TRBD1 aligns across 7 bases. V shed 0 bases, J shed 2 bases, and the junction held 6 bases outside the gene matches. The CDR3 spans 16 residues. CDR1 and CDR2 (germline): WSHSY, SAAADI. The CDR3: CASSESVGTVNYGYTF. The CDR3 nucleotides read TGCGCCAGCAGTGAGTCAGTGGGGACAGTCAACTATGGCTACACCTTC.

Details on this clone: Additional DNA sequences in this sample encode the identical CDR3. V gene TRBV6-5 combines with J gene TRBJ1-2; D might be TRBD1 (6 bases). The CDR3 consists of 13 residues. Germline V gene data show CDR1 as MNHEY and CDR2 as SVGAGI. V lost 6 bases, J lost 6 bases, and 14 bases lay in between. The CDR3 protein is CASSRSGVDGYTF. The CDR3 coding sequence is TGTGCCAGCAGCCGCTCAGGGGTGGATGGCTACACCTTC.